A selection of T cell receptor beta chains follows, all from one sample in a study of OX40 agonist ivuxolimab in advanced cancers. Produced via immunoSEQ multiplex PCR; TCRdb's table is partial and in-frame only. The sample contains tens of thousands of clones, over 75% of which appear only once. Material: CD4+ or CD8+ T cells sorted from blood, obtained in a trial of the OX40 agonist ivuxolimab. These receptors were collected from an adult with an advanced solid tumor such as melanoma, head and neck, liver or kidney cancer. The CDR3 runs from the conserved cysteine through the conserved F or W. D genes are given only for firm matches. Clone size is shown for a subset of rows, as once, few, many or a class of expanded clone.

d_gene	v_gene	j_gene	abundance	CDR3aa	CDR3nt
.	TRBV25-1	TRBJ2-7	once	CASSGVGSVSYEQYF	TGTGCCAGCAGTGGGGTGGGTAGCGTCTCCTACGAGCAGTACTTC
.	TRBV29-1	TRBJ1-1	few	CSVERYNTEAFF	TGCAGCGTTGAAAGATATAACACTGAAGCTTTCTTT
.	TRBV7-2	TRBJ2-5	.	CASGRDRGQETQYF	TGTGCCAGTGGGAGGGACAGAGGCCAAGAGACCCAGTACTTC
.	TRBV18	TRBJ1-3	once	CASSPSGEPGNTIYF	TGTGCCAGCTCACCTTCCGGGGAGCCTGGAAACACCATATATTTT
TRBD1	TRBV6-1	TRBJ2-7	few	CASSTRQGSDEQYF	TGTGCCAGCAGTACGCGACAGGGGAGTGACGAGCAGTACTTC
.	TRBV5-1	TRBJ2-5	.	CASSPGQKETQYF	TGCGCCAGCAGCCCCGGACAGAAAGAGACCCAGTACTTC
TRBD1	TRBV18	TRBJ1-5	.	CASSLRDSSNQPQHF	TGTGCCAGCTCACTAAGGGACAGTAGCAATCAGCCCCAGCATTTT
TRBD2	TRBV30	TRBJ2-3	.	CAWSSGVSTDTQYF	TGTGCCTGGAGTAGCGGGGTCAGCACAGATACGCAGTATTTT
.	TRBV10-2	TRBJ1-6	.	CARWRGQGSPLHF	TGCGCCCGATGGCGGGGACAAGGTTCACCCCTCCACTTT
.	TRBV9	TRBJ2-3	.	CASSVEGQGDTQYF	TGTGCCAGCAGCGTAGAGGGGCAGGGAGATACGCAGTATTTT
TRBD2	TRBV5-1	TRBJ2-5	.	CASSRTGLAEETQYF	TGCGCCAGCAGCCGAACCGGACTAGCCGAAGAGACCCAGTACTTC
.	TRBV2	TRBJ2-1	.	CASKKSWGSGDEQFF	TGTGCCAGCAAGAAGTCGTGGGGGAGTGGGGATGAGCAGTTCTTC
TRBD1	TRBV5-1	TRBJ2-7	.	CASSLADRGQEQYF	TGCGCCAGCAGCTTGGCAGACAGGGGACAGGAGCAGTACTTC
.	TRBV7-9	TRBJ1-1	.	CASSLGQEFLNTEAFF	TGTGCCAGCAGCTTAGGACAGGAATTTCTGAACACTGAAGCTTTCTTT
TRBD2	TRBV7-2	TRBJ2-1	few	CASSPGLAASYNEQFF	TGTGCCAGCAGCCCAGGACTAGCGGCCTCCTACAATGAGCAGTTCTTC
.	TRBV5-4	TRBJ1-4	.	CASSFKGANEKLFF	TGTGCCAGCAGCTTCAAGGGGGCTAATGAAAAACTGTTTTTT
TRBD2	TRBV7-9	TRBJ2-7	.	CASSATSGSSYEQYF	TGTGCCAGCAGCGCCACTAGCGGGAGCTCCTACGAGCAGTACTTC
.	TRBV6-5	TRBJ1-1	.	CASSWGNTEAFF	TGTGCCAGCAGTTGGGGGAACACTGAAGCTTTCTTT
.	TRBV30	TRBJ1-2	.	CAWSVLEGTGYTF	TGTGCCTGGAGTGTACTGGAAGGGACGGGCTACACCTTC
.	TRBV19	TRBJ2-5	.	CASSIVAGRQETQYF	TGTGCCAGTAGTATAGTGGCAGGGCGCCAAGAGACCCAGTACTTC
.	TRBV6-4	TRBJ1-1	.	CASSGPRERSRSTEAFF	TGTGCCAGCAGTGGCCCCCGGGAGAGATCTCGCAGCACTGAAGCTTTCTTT
.	TRBV15	TRBJ2-3	.	CATSSLRSTDTQYF	TGTGCCACCAGCAGTCTCCGAAGCACAGATACGCAGTATTTT
.	TRBV5-4	TRBJ1-1	.	CASSPSRGGLNTEAFF	TGTGCCAGCAGCCCGAGTCGCGGGGGTTTGAACACTGAAGCTTTCTTT
.	TRBV6-1	TRBJ2-3	.	CASSAFTDTQYF	TGTGCCAGCAGTGCTTTCACAGATACGCAGTATTTT
TRBD1	TRBV14	TRBJ2-3	.	CASSQTGTGEYF	TGTGCCAGCAGCCAGACCGGGACAGGGGAGTATTTT
.	TRBV29-1	TRBJ1-1	.	CSVGRGAGGTEAFF	TGCAGCGTTGGGAGGGGGGCCGGGGGCACTGAAGCTTTCTTT
.	TRBV29-1	TRBJ2-1	.	CSAARDPRSDNEQFF	TGCAGCGCAGCTCGGGACCCCCGCAGTGACAATGAGCAGTTCTTC
TRBD2	TRBV10-3	TRBJ2-3	.	CAISDSGGFIDTQYF	TGTGCCATCAGTGATAGCGGGGGGTTTATAGATACGCAGTATTTT
.	TRBV9	TRBJ2-5	.	CASSNSAFATQYF	TGTGCCAGCAGTAATAGCGCCTTCGCGACCCAGTACTTC
TRBD1	TRBV5-1	TRBJ2-5	.	CASSRGTGRETQYF	TGCGCCAGCAGCAGGGGGACAGGGCGGGAGACCCAGTACTTC
.	TRBV4-2	TRBJ1-4	.	CASSQPTVGANEKLFF	TGTGCCAGCAGCCAACCGACGGTCGGGGCTAATGAAAAACTGTTTTTT
.	TRBV30	TRBJ1-2	.	CAWSRGYGYTF	TGTGCCTGGAGTAGGGGATATGGCTACACCTTC
.	TRBV15	TRBJ2-7	few	CATSRGYKEEQYF	TGTGCCACCAGCAGAGGGTACAAGGAGGAGCAGTACTTC
.	TRBV5-4	TRBJ1-2	few	CASSPGGTENYGYTF	TGTGCCAGCAGCCCTGGGGGGACGGAGAACTATGGCTACACCTTC
.	TRBV5-1	TRBJ1-4	.	CASSFAGAFGEKLFF	TGCGCCAGCAGCTTTGCGGGGGCGTTTGGTGAAAAACTGTTTTTT
.	TRBV7-2	TRBJ1-3	.	CASSSTGNSGNTIYF	TGTGCCAGCAGCAGCACAGGGAACTCTGGAAACACCATATATTTT
.	TRBV2	TRBJ2-7	.	CASSETRYEQYF	TGTGCCAGCAGTGAGACCCGCTACGAGCAGTACTTC
TRBD2	TRBV9	TRBJ2-7	.	CASSAGTSGTIRYEQYF	TGTGCCAGCAGCGCCGGGACTAGCGGGACGATCCGGTACGAGCAGTACTTC
.	TRBV5-5	TRBJ2-7	.	CADPDWSSYEQYF	TGTGCCGACCCTGACTGGAGCTCCTACGAGCAGTACTTC
TRBD1	TRBV29-1	TRBJ2-7	.	CSVDGVRGLNEQYF	TGCAGCGTTGATGGGGTCAGGGGGCTCAACGAGCAGTACTTC
.	TRBV9	TRBJ2-7	few	CASSEGGDRTYEQYF	TGTGCCAGCAGCGAGGGGGGGGACCGAACCTACGAGCAGTACTTC
TRBD1	TRBV6-6	TRBJ1-1	once	CASSPGQTNTEAFF	TGTGCCAGCAGCCCGGGACAGACGAACACTGAAGCTTTCTTT
.	TRBV5-1	TRBJ1-1	.	CASSLSQFTEAFF	TGCGCCAGCAGCTTGTCACAGTTCACTGAAGCTTTCTTT
.	TRBV27	TRBJ2-7	.	CASSSRTKVGYEQYF	TGTGCCAGCAGTTCCCGCACAAAGGTGGGGTACGAGCAGTACTTC
.	TRBV2	TRBJ2-3	once	CASSEGGGGNRDTQYF	TGTGCCAGCAGTGAAGGGGGAGGGGGCAACCGAGATACGCAGTATTTT
.	TRBV9	TRBJ2-5	.	CASSVGLLEAQYF	TGTGCCAGCAGCGTAGGCTTGCTGGAAGCCCAGTACTTC
.	TRBV6-6	TRBJ2-6	.	CASRTGRRSVLTF	TGTGCCAGCAGAACAGGGCGGCGGAGCGTCCTGACTTTC
TRBD2	TRBV4-3	TRBJ2-1	.	CASSQDVETSGRDYNEQFF	TGCGCCAGCAGCCAAGATGTGGAGACTAGCGGGAGGGATTACAATGAGCAGTTCTTC
.	TRBV29-1	TRBJ2-3	.	CSYVRRAVTDTQYF	TGCAGCTATGTTCGGAGGGCGGTCACAGATACGCAGTATTTT
.	TRBV12-5	TRBJ2-5	.	CASGLGQETQYF	TGTGCTAGTGGTTTAGGCCAAGAGACCCAGTACTTC
.	TRBV6-5	TRBJ2-3	.	CASSYSNGRTDTQYF	TGTGCCAGCAGTTACTCGAACGGTCGCACAGATACGCAGTATTTT